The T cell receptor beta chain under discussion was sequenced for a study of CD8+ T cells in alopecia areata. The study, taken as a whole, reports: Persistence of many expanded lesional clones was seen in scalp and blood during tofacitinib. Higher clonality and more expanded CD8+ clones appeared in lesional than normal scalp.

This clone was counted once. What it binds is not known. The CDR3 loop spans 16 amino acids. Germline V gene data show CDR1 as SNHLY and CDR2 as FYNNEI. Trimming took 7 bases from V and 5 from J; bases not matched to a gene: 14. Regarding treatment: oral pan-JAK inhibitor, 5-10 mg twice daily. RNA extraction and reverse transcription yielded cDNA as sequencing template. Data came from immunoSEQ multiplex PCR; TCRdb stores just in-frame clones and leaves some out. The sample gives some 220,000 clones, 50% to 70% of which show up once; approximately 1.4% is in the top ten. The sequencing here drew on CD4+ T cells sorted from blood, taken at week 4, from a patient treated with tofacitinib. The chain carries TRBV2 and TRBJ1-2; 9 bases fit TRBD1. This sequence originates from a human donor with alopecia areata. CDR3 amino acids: CASNIPPGQGTYGYTF. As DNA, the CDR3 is TGTGCCAGCAATATACCCCCTGGACAGGGGACTTATGGCTACACCTTC.